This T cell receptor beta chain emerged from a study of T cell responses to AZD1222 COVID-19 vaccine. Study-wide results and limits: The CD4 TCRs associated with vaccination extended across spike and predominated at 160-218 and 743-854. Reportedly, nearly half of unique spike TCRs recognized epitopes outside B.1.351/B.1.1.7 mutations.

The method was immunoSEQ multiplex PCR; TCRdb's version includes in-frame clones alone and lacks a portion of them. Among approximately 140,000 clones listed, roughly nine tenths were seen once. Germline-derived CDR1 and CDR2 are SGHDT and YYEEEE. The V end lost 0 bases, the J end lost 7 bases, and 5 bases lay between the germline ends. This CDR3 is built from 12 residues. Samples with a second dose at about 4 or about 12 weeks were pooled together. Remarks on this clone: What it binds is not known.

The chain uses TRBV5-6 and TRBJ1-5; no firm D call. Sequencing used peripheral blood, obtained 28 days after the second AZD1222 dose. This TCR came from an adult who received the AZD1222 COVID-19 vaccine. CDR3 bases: TGTGCCAGCAGCTTGGAGGGCCAGCCCCAGCATTTT. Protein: CASSLEGQPQHF. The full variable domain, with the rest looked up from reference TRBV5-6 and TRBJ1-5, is DAGVTQSPTHLIKTRGQQVTLRCSPKSGHDTVSWYQQALGQGPQFIFQYYEEEERQRGNFPDRFSGHQFPNYSSELNVNALLLGDSALYLCASSLEGQPQHFGDGTRLSIL.